The T cell receptor (beta chain) under discussion was sequenced for a study of CD4 T cells in relation to SARS-CoV-2 and coronaviruses. Study-wide background: TCR beta CDR3s were sequenced after roughly ten-day antigen culture of PBMCs. The HLA restriction of the shared crossreactive spike epitopes was mapped. General study points: The cross-reactivity analysis covered only spike protein, not other viral proteins.

The table came from immunoSEQ multiplex PCR; TCRdb's copy has only in-frame clones and leaves some out. The table lists under 13,000 clones, approximately 69% of them singletons. CDR1 is LGHDT and CDR2 is YNNKEL in the germline V gene (reference sequence). The CDR3 covers 18 residues. V lost 4 bases and J lost 3; bases outside the gene matches: 18. The unexposed donors gave CD4+ T cells in about 2010-2019, prior to COVID-19. Isolation of CD4+ T cells took place after around eleven days in culture. As for this clone: Its target is not known.

This TCR was recovered from a human donor in good health. The sequenced sample consisted of CD4+ T cells from PBMCs, cultured in vitro. V gene TRBV3-1 (or the pseudogene TRBV3-2) combines with J gene TRBJ2-7; 7 positions match TRBD2. Here the CDR3 reads CASSPGVWEGLGSYEQYF. The CDR3 DNA is TGTGCCAGCAGCCCCGGAGTGTGGGAGGGCCTGGGGAGCTACGAGCAGTACTTC.